The present TCR beta chain was sequenced within a study of blood T cells in healthy people across ages. General study results and limits: CMV infection status of these donors was not known.

Using a J-beta primer mix together with a sample-barcoded 5' primer, a second PCR was run for about 6 to 11 cycles. TCRdb independently ran MiXCR on the 5' RACE reads; one entry per CDR3 protein. The data contain hundreds of thousands of distinct CDR3 sequences, about 36% of them singletons. Details on this clonotype: Its antigen is not identified.

CDR1 is SGHTA, CDR2 FQGNSA, per germline. This CDR3 comprises 14 residues. Trimming shortened V by 4 bases and J by 0 bases, and 10 bases separated the two germline ends. Healthy Caucasian individuals from Russia aged about 6 to 90 served as donors. The TCR was taken from a man aged 18 to 30 in good health. This chain joins TRBV7-2 and TRBJ2-7; no definite D call. Sequencing was performed on blood. The CDR3 loop reads CASSYDPSSYEQYF. As DNA, the CDR3 is TGTGCCAGCAGCTACGACCCGAGCTCCTACGAGCAGTACTTC.